What follows describes a single TCR beta chain. The antigen is unknown. The record originates from a study of CD8 T cells in ankylosing spondylitis. Overall study results and limits: Earlier reports found some motif variants in synovial fluid and blood in reactive arthritis. One TCR beta motif, made up of seven to nine highly homologous variants, appeared characteristic of ankylosing spondylitis blood. Enrichment of disease-linked clones was reportedly significant in matched ankylosing spondylitis synovial fluid.

Using its own MiXCR run on the 5' RACE reads, TCRdb lists one record per CDR3 protein. The sample comprises about 460,000 distinct CDR3 sequences, approximately 5.3% of which are singletons, and under 4.5% rests with the top ten. The germline V gene encodes CDR1 LGHDT and CDR2 YNNKEL (reference sequence). The V gene lost 1 base and the J gene lost 0 bases, with 13 bases spanning the gap. The CDR3 has 16 residues. V and J are TRBV3-1 and TRBJ2-7; D is possibly TRBD2 (5 bases). This sequence originates from a male donor with ankylosing spondylitis. The sample comprised blood, either unsorted or a sorted T cell fraction (not recorded which). CDR3 in amino acids: CASSQVPGVLSYEQYF. Written as DNA, the CDR3 is TGTGCCAGCAGCCAAGTACCCGGGGTCCTCTCCTACGAGCAGTACTTC.